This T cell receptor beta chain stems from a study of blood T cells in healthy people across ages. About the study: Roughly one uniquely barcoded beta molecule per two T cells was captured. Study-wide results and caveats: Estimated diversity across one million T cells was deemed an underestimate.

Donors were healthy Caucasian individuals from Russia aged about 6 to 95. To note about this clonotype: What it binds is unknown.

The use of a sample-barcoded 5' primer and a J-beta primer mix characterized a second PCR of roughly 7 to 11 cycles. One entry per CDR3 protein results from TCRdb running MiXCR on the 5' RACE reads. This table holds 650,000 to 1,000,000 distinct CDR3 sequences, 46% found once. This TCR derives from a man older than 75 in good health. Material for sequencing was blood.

For the CDR3, the DNA is TGTGCCAGTACCCAAACCGGACAGGGGTTCTCGGGTCAGTACTTC. Its protein product is CASTQTGQGFSGQYF. The chain uses TRBV19 and TRBJ2-7; 9 bases are a match to TRBD1. The CDR3 is 15 amino acids. V shed 7 bases, J shed 10 bases, and the junction held 17 bases outside the gene matches. Germline V gives CDR1 LNHDA, CDR2 SQIVND (reference sequence). The variable domain in full, completed from reference TRBV19 and TRBJ2-7, reads DGGITQSPKYLFRKEGQNVTLSCEQNLNHDAMYWYRQDPGQGLRLIYYSQIVNDFQKGDIAEGYSVSREKKESFPLTVTSAQKNPTAFYLCASTQTGQGFSGQYFGPGTRLTVT.